This TCR beta chain was retrieved from a study of blood T cell repertoires in COVID-19. Participant-given clinical history determined each cohort assignment. In the authors' workflow: Reference gene primer amplification in the assay estimated nucleated cell counts. TCRdb keeps only in-frame clones here, not all; method: immunoSEQ multiplex PCR. The V and J calls and clone size are taken from that table; D and trimming were inferred from the DNA. The sample holds 150,000 or so clones, 75% to 90% seen once. The sample taken for sequencing was PBMCs or T cells enriched from blood (not recorded which). This TCR derives from a woman aged 35 to 49 who had been exposed to COVID-19.

CDR3 protein: CASSLEGQPYNEQFF. The DNA of the CDR3 is TGTGCCAGCAGCCTTGAGGGACAGCCCTACAATGAGCAGTTCTTC. The chain links TRBV9 to TRBJ2-1; 7 bases match TRBD1. Trimming removed 4 bases from V and 2 bases from J; junction bases left unmatched: 6. There are 15 residues in the CDR3. Germline V gene lookup returns CDR1 SGDLS and CDR2 YYNGEE.